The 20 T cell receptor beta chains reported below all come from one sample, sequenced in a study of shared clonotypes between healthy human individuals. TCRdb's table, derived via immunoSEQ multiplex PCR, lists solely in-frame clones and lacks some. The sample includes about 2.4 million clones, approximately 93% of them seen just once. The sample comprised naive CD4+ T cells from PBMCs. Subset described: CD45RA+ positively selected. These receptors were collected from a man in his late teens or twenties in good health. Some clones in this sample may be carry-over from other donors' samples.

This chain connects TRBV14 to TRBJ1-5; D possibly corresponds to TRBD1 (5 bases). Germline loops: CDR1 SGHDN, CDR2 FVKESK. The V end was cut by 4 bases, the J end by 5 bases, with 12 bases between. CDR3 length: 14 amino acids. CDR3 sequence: CASSRQGGYQPQHF. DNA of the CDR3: TGTGCCAGCAGCCGGCAGGGAGGGTATCAGCCCCAGCATTTT.

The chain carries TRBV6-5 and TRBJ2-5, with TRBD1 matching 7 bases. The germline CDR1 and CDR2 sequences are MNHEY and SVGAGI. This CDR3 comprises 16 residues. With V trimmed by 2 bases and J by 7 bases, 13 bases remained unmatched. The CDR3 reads CASSYTTTGPPATQYF. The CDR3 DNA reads TGTGCCAGCAGTTACACCACGACAGGGCCCCCGGCGACCCAGTACTTC.

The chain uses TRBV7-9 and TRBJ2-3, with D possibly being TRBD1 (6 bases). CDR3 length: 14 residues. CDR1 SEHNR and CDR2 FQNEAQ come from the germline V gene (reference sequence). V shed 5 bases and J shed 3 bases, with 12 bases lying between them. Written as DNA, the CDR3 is TGTGCCAGCAGCCCAGGACAGACGACAGATACGCAGTATTTT. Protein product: CASSPGQTTDTQYF.

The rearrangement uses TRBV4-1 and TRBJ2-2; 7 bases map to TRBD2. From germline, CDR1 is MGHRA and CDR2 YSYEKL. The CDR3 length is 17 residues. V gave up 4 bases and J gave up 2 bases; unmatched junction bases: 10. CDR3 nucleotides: TGCGCCAGCAGCCCCATGGGAGGGAAGACAAACACCGGGGAGCTGTTTTTT. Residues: CASSPMGGKTNTGELFF.

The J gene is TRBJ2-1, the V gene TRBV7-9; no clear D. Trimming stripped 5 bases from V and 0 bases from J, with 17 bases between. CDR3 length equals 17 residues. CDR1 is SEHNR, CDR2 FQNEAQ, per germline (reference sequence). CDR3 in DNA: TGTGCCAGCAGCCATTCCAGGAAAATGGGCTCCTACAATGAGCAGTTCTTC. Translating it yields CASSHSRKMGSYNEQFF. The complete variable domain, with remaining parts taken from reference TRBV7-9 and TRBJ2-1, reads DTGVSQNPRHKITKRGQNVTFRCDPISEHNRLYWYRQTLGQGPEFLTYFQNEAQLEKSRLLSDRFSAERPKGSFSTLEIQRTEQGDSAMYLCASSHSRKMGSYNEQFFGPGTRLTVL.

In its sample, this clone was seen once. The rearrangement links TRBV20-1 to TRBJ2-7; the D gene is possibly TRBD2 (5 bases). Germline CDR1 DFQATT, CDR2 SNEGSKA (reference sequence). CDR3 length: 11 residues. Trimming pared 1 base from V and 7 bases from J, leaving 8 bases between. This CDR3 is CSARVGEEQYF. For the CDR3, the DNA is TGCAGTGCTAGAGTCGGGGAGGAGCAGTACTTC.

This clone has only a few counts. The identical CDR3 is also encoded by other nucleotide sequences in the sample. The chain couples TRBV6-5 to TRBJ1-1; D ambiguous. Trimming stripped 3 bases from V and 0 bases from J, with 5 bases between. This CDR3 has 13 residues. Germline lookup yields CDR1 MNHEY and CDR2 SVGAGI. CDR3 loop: CASSYGMNTEAFF. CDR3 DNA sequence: TGTGCCAGCAGTTATGGGATGAACACTGAAGCTTTCTTT.

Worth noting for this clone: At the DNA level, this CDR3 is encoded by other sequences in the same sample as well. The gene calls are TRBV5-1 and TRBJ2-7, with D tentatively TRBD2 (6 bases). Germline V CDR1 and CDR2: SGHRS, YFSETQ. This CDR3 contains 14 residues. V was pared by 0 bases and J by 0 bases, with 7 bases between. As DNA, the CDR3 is TGCGCCAGCAGCTTGGACGGGGGCTCCTACGAGCAGTACTTC. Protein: CASSLDGGSYEQYF.

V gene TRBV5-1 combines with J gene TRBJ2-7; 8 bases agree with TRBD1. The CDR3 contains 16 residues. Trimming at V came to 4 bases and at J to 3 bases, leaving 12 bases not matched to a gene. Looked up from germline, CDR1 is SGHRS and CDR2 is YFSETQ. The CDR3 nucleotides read TGCGCCAGCAGCCCAATGACAGGGGTAAGAGACTACGAGCAGTACTTC. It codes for CASSPMTGVRDYEQYF.

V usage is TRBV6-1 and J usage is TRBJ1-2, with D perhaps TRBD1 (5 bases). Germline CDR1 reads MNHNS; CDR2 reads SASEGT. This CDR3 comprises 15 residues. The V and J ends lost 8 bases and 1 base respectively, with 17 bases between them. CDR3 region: CASHQPGRSNYGYTF. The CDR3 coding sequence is TGTGCCAGCCATCAACCGGGACGGAGTAACTATGGCTACACCTTC.

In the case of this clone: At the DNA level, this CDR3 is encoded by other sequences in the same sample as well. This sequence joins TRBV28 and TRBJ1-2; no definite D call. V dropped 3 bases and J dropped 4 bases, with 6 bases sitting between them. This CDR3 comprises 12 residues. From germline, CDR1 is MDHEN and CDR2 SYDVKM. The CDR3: CASSFGVYGYTF. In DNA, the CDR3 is TGTGCCAGCAGTTTTGGAGTCTATGGCTACACCTTC.

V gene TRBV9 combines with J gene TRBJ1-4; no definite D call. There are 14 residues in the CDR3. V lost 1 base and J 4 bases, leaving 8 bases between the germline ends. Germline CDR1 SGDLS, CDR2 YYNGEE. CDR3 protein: CASSVQAINEKLFF. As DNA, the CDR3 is TGTGCCAGCAGCGTACAAGCCATTAATGAAAAACTGTTTTTT.

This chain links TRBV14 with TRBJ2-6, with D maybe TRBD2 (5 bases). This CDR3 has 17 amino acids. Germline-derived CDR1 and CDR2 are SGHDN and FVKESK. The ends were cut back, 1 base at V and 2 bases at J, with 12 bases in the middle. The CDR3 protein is CASSQGSRRAGANVLTF. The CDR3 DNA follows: TGTGCCAGCAGCCAAGGATCGCGGCGGGCTGGGGCCAACGTCCTGACTTTC.

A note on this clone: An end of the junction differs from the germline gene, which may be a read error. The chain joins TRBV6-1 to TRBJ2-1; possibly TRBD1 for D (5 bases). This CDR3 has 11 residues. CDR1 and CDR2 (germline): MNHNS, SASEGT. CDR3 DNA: TGTGCCAGCAGTGATCGAGCAGGGTGGGTCTTC. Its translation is CASSDRAGWVF.

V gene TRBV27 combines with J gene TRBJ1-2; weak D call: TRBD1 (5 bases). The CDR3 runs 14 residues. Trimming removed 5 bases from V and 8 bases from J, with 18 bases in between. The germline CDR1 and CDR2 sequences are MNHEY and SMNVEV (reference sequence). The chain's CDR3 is CASSQTGTSRGYTF. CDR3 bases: TGTGCCAGCAGTCAGACCGGGACCTCAAGGGGCTACACCTTC.

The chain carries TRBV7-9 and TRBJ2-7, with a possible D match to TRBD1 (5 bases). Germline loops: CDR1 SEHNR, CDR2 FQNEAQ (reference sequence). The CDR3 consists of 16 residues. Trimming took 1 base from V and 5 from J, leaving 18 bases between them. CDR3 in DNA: TGTGCCAGCAGCTTAGGGTTGCGGCAGGGAACCCACGAGCAGTACTTC. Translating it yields CASSLGLRQGTHEQYF.

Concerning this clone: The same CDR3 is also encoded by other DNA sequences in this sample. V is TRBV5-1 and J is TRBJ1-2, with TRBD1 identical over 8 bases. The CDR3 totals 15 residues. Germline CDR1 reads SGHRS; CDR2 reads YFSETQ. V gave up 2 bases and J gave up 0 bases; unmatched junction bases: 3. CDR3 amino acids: CASSFGQGANYGYTF. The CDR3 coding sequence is TGCGCCAGCAGCTTCGGACAGGGAGCTAACTATGGCTACACCTTC.

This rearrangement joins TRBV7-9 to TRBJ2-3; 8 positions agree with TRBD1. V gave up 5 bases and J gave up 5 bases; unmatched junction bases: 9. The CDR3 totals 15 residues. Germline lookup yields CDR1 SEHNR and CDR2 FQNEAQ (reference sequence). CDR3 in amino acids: CASSPWTGSIDTQYF. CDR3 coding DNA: TGTGCCAGCAGCCCGTGGACAGGGTCAATAGATACGCAGTATTTT. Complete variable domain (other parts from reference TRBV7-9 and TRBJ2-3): DTGVSQNPRHKITKRGQNVTFRCDPISEHNRLYWYRQTLGQGPEFLTYFQNEAQLEKSRLLSDRFSAERPKGSFSTLEIQRTEQGDSAMYLCASSPWTGSIDTQYFGPGTRLTVL.

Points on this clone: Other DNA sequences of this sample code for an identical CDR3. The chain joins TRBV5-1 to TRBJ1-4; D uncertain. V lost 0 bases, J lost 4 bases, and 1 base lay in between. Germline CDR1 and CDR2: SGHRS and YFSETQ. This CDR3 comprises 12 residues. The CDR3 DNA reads TGCGCCAGCAGCTTGGGTAATGAAAAACTGTTTTTT. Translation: CASSLGNEKLFF.

The CDR3 protein is CASSFWGADEQFF. CDR3 nucleotide sequence: TGTGCCAGCAGCTTTTGGGGGGCCGATGAGCAGTTCTTC. V and J are TRBV11-2 and TRBJ2-1; possibly TRBD1 or TRBD2 for D (6 bases each). Germline V gene lookup returns CDR1 SGHAT and CDR2 FQNNGV. This CDR3 is built from 13 residues. V was shortened by 3 bases and J by 8 bases, with 11 bases between the two germline ends.